This is a list of T cell receptor beta chains from one sample in a study of blood T cell repertoires in COVID-19. Here immunoSEQ multiplex PCR was the method, and the copy in TCRdb shows in-frame clones only, minus some. The table records under 200,000 clones, roughly 84% of them present only once. The sequencing input was peripheral blood. Every receptor here comes from a woman in her 70s with COVID-19, enrolled during active disease. The CDR3 runs from the conserved cysteine through the conserved F or W. Fields, in order: V gene, J gene, D gene, clone size, CDR3 DNA, CDR3 protein. A D gene is named only where the DNA matches it firmly. Only some rows state a clone size, as once, few, many or a class for expanded clones.

v_call: TRBV28; j_call: TRBJ1-2; d_call: TRBD1; clone_size: .; cdr3_nt: TGTGCCAGCAGTTTACGGGAGACAGGGGGTAACTATGGCTACACCTTC; cdr3_aa: CASSLRETGGNYGYTF
v_call: TRBV6-2/TRBV6-3; j_call: TRBJ2-3; d_call: TRBD1; clone_size: .; cdr3_nt: TGTGCCAGCAGTTACTTTACAGGGGAAGATACGCAGTATTTT; cdr3_aa: CASSYFTGEDTQYF
v_call: TRBV5-8; j_call: TRBJ1-1; d_call: .; clone_size: .; cdr3_nt: TGTGCCAGCCGAAGAGGCGGCCTTATGAACACTGAAGCTTTCTTT; cdr3_aa: CASRRGGLMNTEAFF
v_call: TRBV11-2; j_call: TRBJ2-1; d_call: TRBD2; clone_size: .; cdr3_nt: TGTGCCAGCAGCTTAGATCCTATCATCCGGACTAGCGGGAGGGTCAATGAGCAGTTCTTC; cdr3_aa: CASSLDPIIRTSGRVNEQFF
v_call: TRBV3-1/TRBV3-2; j_call: TRBJ2-5; d_call: .; clone_size: .; cdr3_nt: TGTGCCAGCAGCCAAGTCGAATTAGGGGGGACCCAGTACTTC; cdr3_aa: CASSQVELGGTQYF
v_call: TRBV3-1/TRBV3-2; j_call: TRBJ1-1; d_call: TRBD1; clone_size: .; cdr3_nt: TGTGCCAGCAACGACAGGGGAGCCCTGTACACTGAAGCTTTCTTT; cdr3_aa: CASNDRGALYTEAFF
v_call: TRBV5-1; j_call: TRBJ2-3; d_call: TRBD2; clone_size: .; cdr3_nt: TGCGCCAGCAGCCCCCGGACTAGGGGAGAGGATACGCAGTATTTT; cdr3_aa: CASSPRTRGEDTQYF
v_call: TRBV11-2; j_call: TRBJ2-7; d_call: TRBD2; clone_size: .; cdr3_nt: TGTGCCAGCAGCCATGGGAGGGAGGTCTCCTACGAGCAGTACTTC; cdr3_aa: CASSHGREVSYEQYF
v_call: TRBV10-1; j_call: TRBJ2-2; d_call: .; clone_size: .; cdr3_nt: TGCGCCAGCAGTGAGCGGGGCGGGGAGCTGTTTTTT; cdr3_aa: CASSERGGELFF
v_call: TRBV4-1; j_call: TRBJ2-6; d_call: .; clone_size: .; cdr3_nt: TGCGCCAGCAGCCAGCTGACAGTGGCTGGGGCCAACGTCCTGACTTTC; cdr3_aa: CASSQLTVAGANVLTF
v_call: TRBV5-1; j_call: TRBJ2-5; d_call: .; clone_size: .; cdr3_nt: TGCGCCAGCAGCTTGGTTACTCCAGGTAGTTCTCAGTACTTC; cdr3_aa: CASSLVTPGSSQYF
v_call: TRBV15; j_call: TRBJ1-4; d_call: TRBD1; clone_size: .; cdr3_nt: TGTGCCACCAGCAGAGGGGACAGGGCCGGTAATGAAAAACTGTTTTTT; cdr3_aa: CATSRGDRAGNEKLFF
v_call: TRBV5-1; j_call: TRBJ1-6; d_call: TRBD1; clone_size: .; cdr3_nt: TGCGCCAGCAGCGAGGGACAGGGGACTTCACCCCTCCACTTT; cdr3_aa: CASSEGQGTSPLHF
v_call: TRBV5-1; j_call: TRBJ1-2; d_call: TRBD1; clone_size: .; cdr3_nt: TGCGCCAGCAGCCGTGTCGACAGGGCCAGCTATGGCTACACCTTC; cdr3_aa: CASSRVDRASYGYTF
v_call: TRBV20-1; j_call: TRBJ1-2; d_call: TRBD1; clone_size: .; cdr3_nt: TGCAGTGCTAGTATTGGGACAGGGCATGGCTACACCTTC; cdr3_aa: CSASIGTGHGYTF
v_call: TRBV19; j_call: TRBJ2-7; d_call: .; clone_size: .; cdr3_nt: TGTGCCAGTAGTATGAGTTGGGGAGAAGTCTACGAGCAGTACTTC; cdr3_aa: CASSMSWGEVYEQYF
v_call: TRBV6-5; j_call: TRBJ1-2; d_call: TRBD1; clone_size: .; cdr3_nt: TGTGCCAGCAGGACGGGACAGACCTATGGCTACACCTTC; cdr3_aa: CASRTGQTYGYTF
v_call: TRBV5-1; j_call: TRBJ1-1; d_call: TRBD1; clone_size: .; cdr3_nt: TGCGCCAGCCGAAGGGGGCCTGAAGCTTTCTTT; cdr3_aa: CASRRGPEAFF
v_call: TRBV4-1; j_call: TRBJ2-3; d_call: TRBD2; clone_size: .; cdr3_nt: TGCGCCAGCAGCCCGACGACTAGCGGGGGCACAGATACGCAGTATTTT; cdr3_aa: CASSPTTSGGTDTQYF
v_call: TRBV18; j_call: TRBJ1-1; d_call: .; clone_size: .; cdr3_nt: TGTGCCAGCTCACCGAATGCACAGGGCACTGAAGCTTTCTTT; cdr3_aa: CASSPNAQGTEAFF
v_call: TRBV18; j_call: TRBJ2-5; d_call: TRBD1; clone_size: once; cdr3_nt: TGTGCCAGCTCATCAACCACGGGACAGGGGGAGACCCAGTACTTC; cdr3_aa: CASSSTTGQGETQYF
v_call: TRBV6-5; j_call: TRBJ1-5; d_call: .; clone_size: .; cdr3_nt: TGTGCCAGCAGTTTAAGGGAGGGTCAGCCCCAGCATTTT; cdr3_aa: CASSLREGQPQHF
v_call: TRBV6-6; j_call: TRBJ1-6; d_call: TRBD1; clone_size: .; cdr3_nt: TGTGCCAGCAGTGAGACAGGGGCCAAGTCACCCCTCCACTTT; cdr3_aa: CASSETGAKSPLHF
v_call: TRBV5-1; j_call: TRBJ2-3; d_call: TRBD1; clone_size: once; cdr3_nt: TGCGCCAGCAGCCCTTCGACAGGGATGAGGCCAGATACGCAGTATTTT; cdr3_aa: CASSPSTGMRPDTQYF
v_call: TRBV28; j_call: TRBJ1-2; d_call: .; clone_size: .; cdr3_nt: TGTGCCAGCAGTCCCGACAGCTATGGCTACACCTTC; cdr3_aa: CASSPDSYGYTF